The 7 T cell receptor beta chains below all came from one sample that was sequenced in a study of vaccination effects on CD4 cells after COVID-19. Within the ViraFEST assay, antigen-specific CD4+ T cells underwent expansion with viral peptide pools prior to sequencing. When around nine days of culture had elapsed, CD4+ T cells were isolated. Previously uninfected by SARS-CoV-2, the vaccine recipients also showed negative nucleocapsid antibodies. These receptors lack a known antigen. Sequenced by immunoSEQ multiplex PCR; TCRdb stores in-frame clones only, minus some. The data hold tens of thousands of clones, with roughly 76% observed a single time. This material consisted of CD4+ T cells from PBMCs cultured with HCoV-NL63 spike peptides, taken before COVID-19 vaccination. These TCRs come from a human donor who received a COVID-19 vaccine.

The rearrangement uses TRBV27 and TRBJ2-4, with 10 bases aligning to TRBD2. The CDR3 consists of 19 residues. The germline V gene encodes CDR1 MNHEY and CDR2 SMNVEV (reference sequence). V shed 2 bases and J 0 bases; nucleotides not matched to a gene: 10. This CDR3 is CASSLKVPSGGLAKNIQYF. The CDR3 DNA is TGTGCCAGCAGTTTAAAGGTCCCTAGCGGGGGATTAGCCAAAAACATTCAGTACTTC.

The rearrangement joins TRBV30 to TRBJ2-3; D is ambiguous. The CDR3 extends over 14 amino acids. V lost 1 base and J lost 5, with 13 bases in between. Germline V lookup: CDR1 GTSNPN, CDR2 SVGIG (reference sequence). DNA for the CDR3: TGTGCCTGGAGTGGGACCCTAAAGAGAGATACGCAGTATTTT. Encoded protein: CAWSGTLKRDTQYF.

This rearrangement joins TRBV7-8 to TRBJ2-3, with D unclear. There are 14 residues in the CDR3. V was clipped by 5 bases and J by 2 bases, with 11 bases between them. Germline V gives CDR1 SGHVS, CDR2 FQNEAQ. As DNA, the CDR3 is TGTGCCAGCAGCCCCACCCGATACACAGATACGCAGTATTTT. Translation: CASSPTRYTDTQYF.

The rearrangement uses TRBV10-3 and TRBJ2-3; no clear D. The CDR3 length is 13 residues. The germline gives CDR1 ENHRY, CDR2 SYGVKD. Trimming took 10 bases from V and 1 from J, leaving 12 bases between them. The CDR3: CATDRSGTDTQYF. CDR3 nucleotides: TGTGCCACCGACCGAAGCGGCACAGATACGCAGTATTTT.

J is TRBJ1-2 and V is TRBV11-2, with D possibly TRBD1 on 5 matching bases. Trimming stripped 6 bases from V and 4 bases from J, with 24 bases between. The CDR3 has 17 residues. Germline loops: CDR1 SGHAT, CDR2 FQNNGV. This chain's CDR3 is CASSSEQQVRAGYGYTF. CDR3 in DNA: TGTGCCAGCAGTTCAGAACAACAGGTTAGGGCCGGCTATGGCTACACCTTC.

The chain is built from TRBV21-1 and TRBJ2-7; the table calls TRBD2, which could not be checked here. TRBV21-1 is tagged as a pseudogene. The CDR3 has 15 amino acids. The CDR3 DNA reads TGTGCCAGCAGCGTGACTAGCGGGGGCACCTACGAGCAGTACGTC. As protein: CASSVTSGGTYEQYV.

This sequence joins TRBV5-6 and TRBJ2-1; TRBD2 matches at 11 bases. This CDR3 comprises 15 residues. The trim removed 1 base at V and 9 bases at J, leaving 6 bases unmatched. Germline CDR1 SGHDT, CDR2 YYEEEE. The CDR3 sequence: CASSLIAGGRSEQFF. DNA for the CDR3: TGTGCCAGCAGCTTGATAGCGGGGGGGCGAAGTGAGCAGTTCTTC. Full variable domain (missing parts from reference TRBV5-6 and TRBJ2-1): DAGVTQSPTHLIKTRGQQVTLRCSPKSGHDTVSWYQQALGQGPQFIFQYYEEEERQRGNFPDRFSGHQFPNYSSELNVNALLLGDSALYLCASSLIAGGRSEQFFGPGTRLTVL.